One and the same sample provided the 28 T cell receptor beta chains below, sequenced in a study of blood T cells in healthy people across ages. Together with a sample-barcoded 5' primer, a J-beta primer mix was included in a second PCR lasting about 7 to 11 cycles. TCRdb used MiXCR to reprocess the 5' RACE reads, holding one entry per CDR3 protein. The data show fewer than 800,000 distinct CDR3 sequences, with about 21% seen just once and 3.5% to 4% held by the top ten. The sample consisted of blood. These receptors were collected from a man between 65 and 80 years old in good health.

This clonotype has only a few counts. The rearrangement links TRBV7-9 to TRBJ1-4, with D perhaps matching TRBD1 (5 bases). Germline V CDR1 and CDR2: SEHNR, FQNEAQ (reference sequence). The V gene lost 5 bases and the J gene lost 8 bases, with 15 bases spanning the gap. The CDR3 has 14 amino acids. The CDR3 sequence is CASSHPRDEEKLFF. CDR3 coding DNA: TGTGCCAGCAGCCATCCCCGGGACGAAGAAAAACTGTTTTTT.

This clonotype was seen a handful of times. CDR3 DNA: TGTGCCAGCCGCACCGACTTCCGCACAGATACGCAGTATTTT. Amino acids: CASRTDFRTDTQYF. The chain joins TRBV12-3 or TRBV12-4 to TRBJ2-3; D is undetermined. V dropped 8 bases and J dropped 1 base, with 13 bases sitting between them. The CDR3 contains 14 residues.

V usage is TRBV28 and J usage is TRBJ2-2, with 14 bases matching TRBD2. The CDR3 runs 17 residues. The V gene's germline CDR1 is MDHEN and CDR2 SYDVKM. J gave up 2 bases and V 6 bases, and 5 bases lay outside the gene matches. The CDR3 loop is CASSSGLAGGNTGELFF. The CDR3, as DNA: TGTGCCAGCAGCTCCGGACTAGCGGGAGGTAACACCGGGGAGCTGTTTTTT. Using reference TRBV28 and TRBJ2-2 for the parts outside the CDR3, the full variable domain is DVKVTQSSRYLVKRTGEKVFLECVQDMDHENMFWYRQDPGLGLRLIYFSYDVKMKEKGDIPEGYSVSREKKERFSLILESASTNQTSMYLCASSSGLAGGNTGELFFGEGSRLTVL.

The chain has TRBV20-1 and TRBJ1-1; a weak D match, TRBD1 (5 bases). CDR1 is DFQATT, CDR2 SNEGSKA, per germline (reference sequence). The V and J ends lost 1 base and 1 base respectively, with 19 bases between them. The CDR3 loop spans 17 amino acids. CDR3 in DNA: TGCAGTGCTAGAGGTCTCGGGGGGGTCAGGGCGAACACTGAAGCTTTCTTT. Translated, it gives CSARGLGGVRANTEAFF.

This clonotype was observed at least ten times. The V call is TRBV20-1, the J call TRBJ2-3, with TRBD2 matching over 12 bases. J gave up 4 bases and V 5 bases, and 4 bases lay outside the gene matches. The germline V gene encodes CDR1 DFQATT and CDR2 SNEGSKA (reference sequence). The CDR3 consists of 14 residues. Here the CDR3 reads CSALTSGSSDTQYF. As DNA, the CDR3 is TGCAGTGCTCTGACTAGCGGGAGTTCAGATACGCAGTATTTT.

For this clonotype: The germline gene is not matched at one end of the junction; a read error may be the cause. The chain is built from TRBV13 and TRBJ2-7; D remains unclear. This CDR3 contains 11 residues. CDR1 PRHDT and CDR2 FYEKMQ come from the germline V gene (reference sequence). The CDR3: CASGFQYEQYF. For the CDR3, the DNA is TGTGCCAGCGGCTTCCAATACGAGCAGTACTTC. Using reference TRBV13 and TRBJ2-7 for the parts outside the CDR3, the full variable domain is AAGVIQSPRHLIKEKRETATLKCYPIPRHDTVYWYQQGPGQDPQFLISFYEKMQSDKGSIPDRFSAQQFSDYHSELNMSSLELGDSALYFCASGFQYEQYFGPGTRLTVT.

Concerning this clonotype itself: This may be a read error, as it is one base from a much larger clone. Because it lacks the conserved phenylalanine or tryptophan at the end, this CDR3 is likely a read error. The chain is built from TRBV29-1 and TRBJ2-3; D is undetermined. Germline values: CDR1 SQVTM, CDR2 ANQGSEA. Between the trimmed V and J ends, which lost 7 bases and 5 bases, there was a span of 7 bases. CDR3 length: 10 amino acids. The chain's CDR3 is CSDQVDTQYL. The CDR3 bases are TGCAGCGACCAGGTAGATACGCAGTATCTT.

The V gene is TRBV11-2, the J gene TRBJ2-7; possibly TRBD1 for D (6 bases). Germline CDR1 is SGHAT and CDR2 is FQNNGV. V lost 1 base, J lost 0 bases, and 16 bases lay in between. There are 17 residues in the CDR3. The CDR3 DNA follows: TGTGCCAGCAGCTTAGGGGACACGCAACCGGGCTCCTACGAGCAGTACTTC. Its protein product is CASSLGDTQPGSYEQYF.

This clonotype was seen only a few times. Relative to the germline gene, one junction end is altered; a read error may explain this. V gene TRBV12-3 or TRBV12-4 combines with J gene TRBJ1-1; D is unresolved. This CDR3 has 16 residues. This chain's CDR3 is CASSLDMGSVNTEAFF. The CDR3 DNA sequence: TGTGCCAGCAGTTTAGATATGGGGTCAGTGAACACTGAGGCTTTCTTT.

This clonotype has a handful of counts. V is TRBV15 and J is TRBJ2-5; D might be TRBD2 (5 bases). The J call could be wrong; TRBJ2-7 is a better fit for the DNA end. The CDR3 has 14 residues. Germline CDR1 reads LNHNV; CDR2 reads YYDKDF (reference sequence). CDR3 bases: TGTGCCACCAGCAGAGATAAGCTAGCCCTCGAGCAGTACTTC. Encoded protein: CATSRDKLALEQYF.

The chain employs TRBV4-3 and TRBJ2-5; the D gene is possibly TRBD1 (5 bases). Germline V lookup: CDR1 LGHNA, CDR2 YSLEER. CDR3 length equals 16 residues. V was clipped by 0 bases and J by 7 bases, with 18 bases between them. The CDR3 here is CASSQDWADTSGTQYF. For the CDR3, the DNA is TGCGCCAGCAGCCAAGATTGGGCGGACACGTCCGGGACCCAGTACTTC.

In this sample, this clonotype turned up a few times. The rearrangement uses TRBV5-1 and TRBJ1-1; 11 bases are a match to TRBD1. V gave up 3 bases and J gave up 0 bases; unmatched junction bases: 7. CDR3 size: 17 residues. Germline V lookup: CDR1 SGHRS, CDR2 YFSETQ. The CDR3 protein is CASSWTGTGGMNTEAFF. Here the CDR3 DNA reads TGCGCCAGCAGCTGGACCGGGACAGGGGGTATGAACACTGAAGCTTTCTTT.

This clonotype showed up just a few times. The chain has TRBV27 and TRBJ2-7; 11 bases line up with TRBD2. Germline loops: CDR1 MNHEY, CDR2 SMNVEV (reference sequence). This CDR3 contains 14 residues. Trimming cost V 6 bases and J 5 bases; bases outside gene matches: 6. The CDR3 loop reads CASRKLAGVNEQYF. Here the CDR3 DNA reads TGTGCCAGCAGAAAACTAGCGGGAGTTAACGAGCAGTACTTC.

This clonotype was observed a single time. V is TRBV12-3 or TRBV12-4 and J is TRBJ2-1; 10 nucleotides line up with TRBD2. CDR3 length: 15 amino acids. The junction had 7 bases not matched to a gene; V was cut back by 6 bases and J by 5 bases. CDR3 sequence (DNA): TGTGCCAGCAGCCAAGTAGCGGGAGGCGACAATGAGCAGTTCTTC. It is translated as CASSQVAGGDNEQFF.

V and J are TRBV7-9 and TRBJ2-5, with D possibly TRBD2 on 6 matching bases. In germline, CDR1 is SEHNR, CDR2 FQNEAQ (reference sequence). CDR3 length: 13 residues. Deletions cut 6 bases from V and 4 bases from J, with 12 bases between. CDR3 sequence reads: CASRYAGLETQYF. The CDR3 DNA sequence: TGTGCCAGCAGATACGCGGGGCTAGAGACCCAGTACTTC.

The J gene is TRBJ2-5, the V gene TRBV2, with no clear D. Matching the DNA end better, TRBJ2-7 makes the J call doubtful. In germline, CDR1 is SNHLY, CDR2 FYNNEI. This CDR3 has 13 amino acids. The CDR3 nucleotides are TGTGCCAGCACAGGAGAGGAGCGCTACGAGCAGTACTTC. Its translation is CASTGEERYEQYF.

J is TRBJ2-5 and V is TRBV6-5; D unclear. Trimming left V 0 bases short and J 5 bases short, with 13 bases between. This CDR3 spans 15 amino acids. Germline V gene data show CDR1 as MNHEY and CDR2 as SVGAGI. This chain's CDR3 is CASSYSSTVYETQYF. The CDR3, as DNA: TGTGCCAGCAGTTACTCATCGACGGTCTATGAGACCCAGTACTTC.

This clonotype came up a few times. V gene TRBV20-1 combines with J gene TRBJ2-5, with 7 positions matching TRBD1. The last part of the DNA fits TRBJ2-7 better; the J call may be wrong. The CDR3 sequence is 11 residues long. CDR1 is DFQATT, CDR2 SNEGSKA, per germline (reference sequence). CDR3 sequence: CSALTGYEQYF. The CDR3, as DNA: TGCAGTGCCCTGACAGGGTACGAGCAGTACTTC.

This clonotype turned up a few times. The chain employs TRBV4-1 and TRBJ2-1; 8 bases align to TRBD1. J was trimmed by 8 bases and V by 4 bases; bases with no gene match: 10. The CDR3 contains 15 residues. Germline V gene sequence: CDR1 MGHRA, CDR2 YSYEKL. The CDR3 spells CASSLTDRVDYEQFF. The CDR3 coding sequence is TGCGCCAGCAGCCTAACGGACAGGGTGGACTATGAGCAGTTCTTC.

This clonotype came up many times. This sequence joins TRBV7-9 and TRBJ1-1; no firm D call. The CDR3 extends over 14 amino acids. Germline V gene lookup returns CDR1 SEHNR and CDR2 FQNEAQ (reference sequence). The germline V and J ends were trimmed by 1 base and 0 bases, with 6 bases remaining between them. CDR3 residues: CASSLEQLNTEAFF. CDR3 nucleotide sequence: TGTGCCAGCAGCTTAGAACAGCTGAACACTGAAGCTTTCTTT.

The chain combines TRBV5-5 with TRBJ1-1; 7 bases agree with TRBD1. The V gene end was trimmed by 4 bases and the J gene end by 4 bases; junction bases not matched to a gene: 10. This CDR3 has 15 residues. CDR1 and CDR2 from the germline V gene are SGHKS and YYEKEE (reference sequence). Here the CDR3 DNA reads TGTGCCAGCAGCCCCCAGGGGGGTACGAGCACTGAAGCTTTCTTT. It yields the protein CASSPQGGTSTEAFF.

The chain has TRBV6-1 and TRBJ2-7; TRBD1 or TRBD2 may be the D gene (5 bases each). The CDR3 has 13 residues. Trimming shortened V by 5 bases and J by 3 bases, and 11 bases separated the two germline ends. CDR1 is MNHNS, CDR2 SASEGT, per germline. The CDR3 protein is CASSKGRIYEQYF. The CDR3 nucleotides read TGTGCCAGCAGTAAGGGACGGATCTACGAGCAGTACTTC.

The chain joins TRBV25-1 to TRBJ2-1, with 7 bases aligning to TRBD1. V gave up 2 bases and J gave up 6 bases; unmatched junction bases: 1. The CDR3 sequence is 13 residues long. Germline V gene lookup returns CDR1 MGHDK and CDR2 SYGVNS. CDR3 DNA: TGTGCCAGCAGTGAAACAGGGGTCAATGAGCAGTTCTTC. This codes for CASSETGVNEQFF.

This chain joins TRBV6-6 and TRBJ1-2; a weak D match, TRBD1 (5 bases). Deletions cut 6 bases from V and 4 bases from J, with 12 bases between. Per the germline V gene, CDR1 is MNHNY and CDR2 is SVGAGI (reference sequence). This CDR3 is built from 13 residues. Here the CDR3 reads CASRTDNLYGYTF. The CDR3 nucleotides read TGTGCCAGCAGAACGGACAACCTCTATGGCTACACCTTC.

This clonotype was detected ten times or more. The chain is built from TRBV29-1 and TRBJ2-5; 7 bases map to TRBD1. This CDR3 contains 13 residues. Germline values: CDR1 SQVTM, CDR2 ANQGSEA. Losses at the gene ends were 6 bases for V and 2 bases for J; bases not matched to a gene: 6. CDR3 nucleotide sequence: TGCAGCGTCGAAAAGGACAGGCAAGAGACCCAGTACTTC. Protein product: CSVEKDRQETQYF.

This clonotype was seen only a few times. V and J are TRBV16 and TRBJ1-2; 8 nucleotides align to TRBD1. The germline V gene encodes CDR1 KGHSY and CDR2 FQNENV. J was trimmed by 4 bases and V by 4 bases; bases with no gene match: 2. The CDR3 is made up of 13 amino acids. CDR3 DNA: TGTGCCAGCAGCCGGGACAGGCTCTATGGCTACACCTTC. The encoded protein is CASSRDRLYGYTF.

This clonotype was seen only a few times. The genes are TRBV12-5 and TRBJ2-1; 14 bases agree with TRBD2. Germline V gene lookup returns CDR1 LGHNT and CDR2 FRNRAP. This CDR3 spans 16 amino acids. Trimming at V came to 5 bases and at J to 7 bases, leaving 7 bases not matched to a gene. CDR3 bases: TGTGCTAGTGGTCCAGGGACTAGCGGGAGTAAGAATGAGCAGTTCTTC. It specifies CASGPGTSGSKNEQFF.

The rearrangement uses TRBV5-5 and TRBJ2-7; 10 bases map to TRBD2. Germline loops: CDR1 SGHKS, CDR2 YYEKEE (reference sequence). This CDR3 comprises 15 residues. V gave up 0 bases and J gave up 6 bases; unmatched junction bases: 6. CDR3 DNA sequence: TGTGCCAGCAGCTTGGCGACTAGCGGGTTCTCCGAGCAGTACTTC. Residues: CASSLATSGFSEQYF.